This TCR beta chain is drawn from a study of CD8 T cells in Susac syndrome. Overall study findings and caveats: In total CD8+ repertoires, 15 to 20 Susac-specific public clones were found, and roughly five in CD8+ TEMRA repertoires.

RNA, at about 0.5 to 1 ug, was reverse transcribed with random hexamers. Across 54 Vbeta and 13 Jbeta, immunoSEQ multiplex PCR amplified TCR beta CDR3. TCRdb re-derived calls from the immunoSEQ multiplex PCR reads in MiXCR, one entry per CDR3 protein. The sample records about 130,000 distinct CDR3 sequences, around 95% being singletons. To note about this clonotype: Its specificity is unknown.

The CDR3 is made up of 14 amino acids. Germline V CDR1 and CDR2: DFQATT, SNEGSKA (reference sequence). Trimming at V came to 5 bases and at J to 4 bases, leaving 5 bases not matched to a gene. Patients with Susac syndrome fulfilled recently defined diagnostic criteria for definite or probable disease. V and J are TRBV20-1 and TRBJ1-5; 10 bases agree with TRBD1. Material for sequencing was CD8+ T cells from PBMCs. This clonotype was obtained from a human donor with Susac syndrome. CDR3 loop: CSAQTGGVNQPQHF. The CDR3 DNA is TGCAGTGCTCAGACAGGGGGCGTAAATCAGCCCCAGCATTTT.